Presented here are 8 T cell receptor beta chains from one specimen sequenced in a study of T-cell reconstitution after alpha-beta-depleted transplantation in children. TCRbeta library construction was performed incorporating unique molecular identifiers. TCRdb redid the calling of the PCR reads with MiXCR, one entry per CDR3 protein. Among more than 550,000 distinct CDR3 sequences, about 11% were seen once, and the ten largest hold roughly 4%. The material was PBMCs from the stem cell graft donor, obtained from the stem cell graft. The origin of the receptors is a human donor who donated a stem cell graft to a child with acute myeloid leukemia.

This clonotype was counted many times. The J gene is TRBJ2-2, the V gene TRBV6-2 or TRBV6-3, with D perhaps TRBD1 or TRBD2 (5 bases each). The germline V and J ends were trimmed by 5 bases and 3 bases, with 16 bases remaining between them. This CDR3 is built from 16 residues. Germline lookup yields CDR1 MNHEY and CDR2 SVGEGT. The DNA of the CDR3 is TGTGCCAGCAGTACGGGAACCGGGACCCACACCGGGGAGCTGTTTTTT. Translating gives CASSTGTGTHTGELFF.

In this sample, this clonotype turned up a few times. The V and J genes are TRBV27 and TRBJ2-7; 7 nucleotides agree with TRBD2. V was pared by 10 bases and J by 6 bases, with 3 bases of the junction left unmatched. The CDR3 sequence is 10 residues long. Per the germline V gene, CDR1 is MNHEY and CDR2 is SMNVEV (reference sequence). The CDR3 region is CAIGRLEQYF. CDR3 coding DNA: TGTGCCATCGGGAGGCTCGAGCAGTACTTC.

This clonotype was recorded many times. This chain joins TRBV20-1 and TRBJ2-5, with 9 bases matching TRBD1. The V gene end was trimmed by 6 bases and the J gene end by 1 base; junction bases not matched to a gene: 6. This CDR3 is built from 14 residues. Germline-derived CDR1 and CDR2 are DFQATT and SNEGSKA (reference sequence). CDR3 coding DNA: TGCAGTGCCGGCGGGACAGGGACCCAAGAGACCCAGTACTTC. Amino acids: CSAGGTGTQETQYF.

This clonotype came up many times. The rearrangement joins TRBV7-2 to TRBJ2-3, with 9 bases fitting TRBD2. This CDR3 spans 17 amino acids. Trimming took 4 bases from V and 2 from J; bases not matched to a gene: 10. Germline V gene lookup returns CDR1 SGHTA and CDR2 FQGNSA. CDR3 nucleotide sequence: TGTGCCAGCAGCTCGAGGGCGATAGCGGGAGTCACAGATACGCAGTATTTT. Residues: CASSSRAIAGVTDTQYF.

The chain couples TRBV24-1 to TRBJ1-5; 7 bases line up with TRBD1. CDR1 KGHDR and CDR2 SFDVKD come from the germline V gene. The CDR3 covers 15 residues. J gave up 4 bases and V 4 bases, and 6 bases lay outside the gene matches. The CDR3 region is CATSDRAGGNQPQHF. The CDR3, as DNA: TGTGCCACCAGTGACAGGGCAGGGGGGAATCAGCCCCAGCATTTT.

This clonotype was detected a few times. The V call is TRBV28, the J call TRBJ2-7; 7 bases fit TRBD2. Germline V gives CDR1 MDHEN, CDR2 SYDVKM. The CDR3 extends over 20 amino acids. J lost 0 bases, V lost 3 bases, and 20 bases had no gene match. DNA for the CDR3: TGTGCCAGCAGTTTCCCGCGCGGTCTAGCGGATAACCTTTACTCCTACGAGCAGTACTTC. Amino acid sequence: CASSFPRGLADNLYSYEQYF.

This clonotype was recorded a few times. J is TRBJ1-5 and V is TRBV6-2 or TRBV6-3, with 9 bases identical to TRBD1. V lost 9 bases, J lost 7 bases, and 13 bases stayed unmatched. CDR3 size: 15 residues. Germline CDR1 and CDR2: MNHEY and SVGEGT. CDR3 sequence: CASEEDRGLEQPQHF. DNA of the CDR3: TGTGCCAGTGAGGAGGACAGGGGATTAGAGCAGCCCCAGCATTTT.

This clonotype was recorded at least ten times. The chain couples TRBV5-1 to TRBJ2-1, with TRBD2 matching over 10 bases. With V trimmed by 3 bases and J by 9 bases, 9 bases remained unmatched. Per the germline V gene, CDR1 is SGHRS and CDR2 is YFSETQ. The CDR3 has 15 amino acids. CDR3 loop: CASSYTSGVQSEQFF. The CDR3 coding sequence is TGCGCCAGCAGCTACACTAGCGGGGTACAAAGTGAGCAGTTCTTC.